This passage covers 5 T cell receptor beta chains from one sample sequenced in a study of T cells in Graves' hyperthyroidism and ophthalmopathy. Amplification yielded TCR beta CDR3 regions, with RNA transcripts as the source. RT-PCR in the first round (using the HTBI primer set) targeted the TCR CDR3. MiXCR was run by TCRdb on the multiplex PCR reads, yielding one entry per CDR3 protein. The sample lists approximately 570,000 distinct CDR3 sequences, 15% to 20% occurring once. Sequences were obtained from blood. These receptors originate from a man in his forties with Graves' ophthalmopathy.

CDR3 in amino acids: CATSRKGLAGAFNEQFF. DNA for the CDR3: TGTGCCACCAGCAGGAAGGGTCTAGCGGGAGCTTTCAATGAGCAGTTCTTC. This chain joins TRBV15 and TRBJ2-1; 10 bases are shared with TRBD2. V shed 3 bases, J shed 6 bases, and the junction held 11 bases outside the gene matches. Germline CDR1 and CDR2: LNHNV and YYDKDF (reference sequence). CDR3 size: 17 residues.

The rearrangement links TRBV28 to TRBJ1-5; possibly TRBD1 for D (5 bases). CDR3 length: 18 amino acids. Trimming removed 7 bases from V and 0 bases from J, with 22 bases in between. Germline V gene lookup returns CDR1 MDHEN and CDR2 SYDVKM. The CDR3 here is CASTSLIRAPFSNQPQHF. The CDR3 coding sequence is TGTGCCAGCACCTCCCTTATCAGGGCTCCCTTTAGCAATCAGCCCCAGCATTTT.

There are many counts of this clonotype. The chain combines TRBV30 with TRBJ1-1; D possibly corresponds to TRBD1 (5 bases). Trimming pared 5 bases from V and 3 bases from J, leaving 19 bases between. Germline-derived CDR1 and CDR2 are GTSNPN and SVGIG (reference sequence). The CDR3 is made up of 15 amino acids. CDR3 sequence: CAWSPRDRIYTEAFF. As DNA, the CDR3 is TGTGCCTGGTCTCCTAGAGACAGAATTTACACTGAAGCTTTCTTT.

This clonotype was picked up a small number of times. This chain links TRBV4-1 with TRBJ2-1; 11 nucleotides line up with TRBD2. J lost 9 bases, V lost 0 bases, and 10 bases had no gene match. This CDR3 has 17 amino acids. Looked up from germline, CDR1 is MGHRA and CDR2 is YSYEKL. For the CDR3, the DNA is TGCGCCAGCAGCCAAGATACCCTAGCGGGAGGATTGGGTGAGCAGTTCTTC. This sequence encodes CASSQDTLAGGLGEQFF.

This clonotype came up a few times. This rearrangement joins TRBV11-2 to TRBJ2-5; D possibly corresponds to TRBD1 (7 bases). The ends were cut back, 5 bases at V and 7 bases at J, with 23 bases in the middle. CDR1 is SGHAT, CDR2 FQNNGV, per germline. This CDR3 has 16 amino acids. This CDR3 is CASSGGTDDQEWTQYF. DNA of the CDR3: TGTGCCAGCAGCGGAGGGACAGACGACCAAGAGTGGACCCAGTACTTC.